Listed below are T cell receptor beta chains from one sample, sequenced in a study of T cell repertoires in cytomegalovirus infection. The antigens these receptors bind are not known. One entry per CDR3 protein results from TCRdb running MiXCR on the reads. The table includes some 700,000 distinct CDR3 sequences, around 35% detected once. The source material was cultured PBMCs, sampled from culture after CMV antigen stimulation. The receptors originated from a human donor in good health (CMV status not recorded). Some clones in this sample may be carry-over from other donors' samples. The CDR3 runs from the conserved cysteine through the conserved F or W. The D gene is left open where the match is weak. A clone size is listed for some rows: how often the clone was seen (once, few, many), or a class if it is expanded.

V gene	J gene	CDR3 length	clone size	D gene	CDR3 DNA	CDR3 protein
TRBV7-4	TRBJ2-3	13	.	.	TGTGCCAGCAGCCCCTTACAGGGAGATACGCAGTATTTT	CASSPLQGDTQYF
TRBV2	TRBJ2-1	15	.	.	TGTGCCAGCACCAAAAAGGATAACCCCTACAATGAGCAGTTCTTC	CASTKKDNPYNEQFF
TRBV6-6	TRBJ2-4	15	.	.	TGTGCCAGCAGTCGTCAGGGGGGGGGCGGAAAAATTCAGTACTTC	CASSRQGGGGKIQYF
TRBV12-3/TRBV12-4	TRBJ2-7	13	.	.	TGTGCCAGCAGCCACAGGACCTCCTACGAGCAGTACTTC	CASSHRTSYEQYF
TRBV7-9	TRBJ1-1	15	.	.	TGTGCCAGCAGCTTCGGATTCGGCCATGACACTGAAGCTTTCTTT	CASSFGFGHDTEAFF
TRBV11-2	TRBJ2-7	15	few	TRBD2	TGTGCCAGCAGCTCCATAGCGGGGAGCTCCTACGAGCAGTACTTC	CASSSIAGSSYEQYF
TRBV7-9	TRBJ2-5	15	few	.	TGTGCCAGCAGCTCGACGGACAGCAACCAAGAGACCCAGTACTTC	CASSSTDSNQETQYF
TRBV10-3	TRBJ2-1	15	.	TRBD2	TGTGCCATCAGTGGGGCTAGCGGGAGTATTGATGAGCAGTTCTTC	CAISGASGSIDEQFF
TRBV5-4	TRBJ2-1	16	.	.	TGTGCCAGCAGCTTAGGATCGGGGCGGATCTACAATGAGCAGTTCTTC	CASSLGSGRIYNEQFF
TRBV20-1	TRBJ2-7	15	few	TRBD1	TGCAGTGCTAGCATAACCTGGGACAGGGGGTACGAGCAGTACTTC	CSASITWDRGYEQYF
TRBV7-9	TRBJ1-5	14	.	.	TGTGCCAGCAGCTTAGAGGGGAGGAATCAGCCCCAGCATTTT	CASSLEGRNQPQHF
TRBV11-2	TRBJ2-7	14	few	.	TGTGCCAGCAGCCACCCCGGGACAAATTACGAGCAGTACTTC	CASSHPGTNYEQYF
TRBV12-3/TRBV12-4	TRBJ2-2	15	.	.	TGTGCCAGCAGTGTAACAGGGCTCGGAACCGGGGAGCTGTTTTTT	CASSVTGLGTGELFF
TRBV2	TRBJ1-5	12	.	.	TGTGCCAGCAGCGCCGAAAGGGGGCCCCAGCATTTT	CASSAERGPQHF
TRBV7-2	TRBJ2-6	15	many	.	TGTGCCAGCAGCTCGCTGGGCTCTGGGGCCAACGTCCTGACTTTC	CASSSLGSGANVLTF
TRBV12-3/TRBV12-4	TRBJ1-4	15	.	TRBD1	TGTGCCAGCAGTTCCACAGGGGGCTCTAATGAAAAACTGTTTTTT	CASSSTGGSNEKLFF
TRBV2	TRBJ1-1	18	few	.	TGTGCCAGCAGTGTGTTGAAGGCCAACCCACGCAGTGACACTGAAGCTTTCTTT	CASSVLKANPRSDTEAFF
TRBV28	TRBJ2-3	15	.	.	TGTGCCAGCAGGGATAAGGGACCCGCCACAGATACGCAGTATTTT	CASRDKGPATDTQYF
TRBV7-9	TRBJ2-7	14	.	TRBD2	TGTGCCAGCAGCTTATTCGGGGGGGATGGGGAGCAGTACTTC	CASSLFGGDGEQYF
TRBV5-3	TRBJ1-1	12	.	.	TGTGCCAGCAGCTCTGACGGACCTGAAGCTTTCTTT	CASSSDGPEAFF
TRBV11-2	TRBJ1-2	14	.	.	TGTGCCAGCAGCCAAACGTTGAGGTCTAATGGCTACACCTTC	CASSQTLRSNGYTF
TRBV4-2	TRBJ2-5	15	.	.	TGTGCCAGCAGCCAAGATTGGGGAGGGGGAGAGACCCAGTACTTC	CASSQDWGGGETQYF
TRBV7-2	TRBJ2-1	15	.	TRBD1	TGTGCCAGCAGCTTAGACGGACAGGGTTACAATGAGCAGTTCTTC	CASSLDGQGYNEQFF
TRBV5-1	TRBJ2-7	14	few	.	TGCGCCAGCAGCTCGGGGGACCGCACCTACGAGCAGTACTTC	CASSSGDRTYEQYF
TRBV7-9	TRBJ2-3	18	.	TRBD2	TGTGCCAGCAGCTCCAGACTAGCGGGGGGGCTCGGCACAGATACGCAGTATTTT	CASSSRLAGGLGTDTQYF
TRBV12-3/TRBV12-4	TRBJ2-5	14	few	TRBD1	TGTGCCAGCAGTCCATCCGGGACAGAAGAGACCCAGTACTTC	CASSPSGTEETQYF
TRBV20-1	TRBJ2-2	14	.	TRBD1	TGCAGTGCGACCCGACAGGGGCCCACCGGGGAGCTGTTTTTT	CSATRQGPTGELFF
TRBV7-9	TRBJ2-3	14	many	.	TGTGCCAGCAGCTTAACCAGGGTACTAGATACGCAGTATTTT	CASSLTRVLDTQYF
TRBV20-1	TRBJ2-5	13	.	.	TGCAGTGCTAGAGATCCAGGGGAGGAGACCCAGTACTTC	CSARDPGEETQYF
TRBV18	TRBJ1-1	12	.	.	TGTGCCAGCTCACCTCTAAACGGTGAAGCTTTCTTT	CASSPLNGEAFF
TRBV10-2	TRBJ1-2	14	.	.	TGCGCCAGCAAACGGACGGCGACTGACTATGGCTACACCTTC	CASKRTATDYGYTF
TRBV6-5	TRBJ2-3	16	.	.	TGTGCCAGCAGTTTTAACCCCGGGACTAGCACAGATACGCAGTATTTT	CASSFNPGTSTDTQYF
TRBV4-1	TRBJ2-6	19	.	.	TGCGCCAGCAGCCAAGTGTCGTGGGGGCTTGCATCTGGGGCCAACGTCCTGACTTTC	CASSQVSWGLASGANVLTF
TRBV7-8	TRBJ1-5	16	few	TRBD1	TGTGCCAGCAGCGCAAGACAGGGTGCCAGCAATCAGCCCCAGCATTTT	CASSARQGASNQPQHF
TRBV28	TRBJ1-1	14	.	.	TGTGCCAGCAGTTTATGGGAAGGGGCTACTGAAGCTTTCTTT	CASSLWEGATEAFF
TRBV19	TRBJ2-7	13	.	.	TGTGCCAGTAGCGCGGGACTCCGCTACGAGCAGTACTTC	CASSAGLRYEQYF
TRBV4-2	TRBJ2-2	17	.	TRBD2	TGTGCCAGCAGCCAGGCGACTAGCAATCAGAACACCGGGGAGCTGTTTTTT	CASSQATSNQNTGELFF
TRBV20-1	TRBJ1-3	12	few	.	TGCAGTGCAGGGCGCCCTGGAAACACCATATATTTT	CSAGRPGNTIYF
TRBV20-1	TRBJ2-7	13	.	TRBD2	TGCAGTGCTAGAGCGGGAGGGCTTCGGGAGCAGTACTTC	CSARAGGLREQYF
TRBV20-1	TRBJ1-4	16	.	TRBD1	TGCAGTGCTAGAATACAGGGGGCGCCGTCTAATGAAAAACTGTTTTTT	CSARIQGAPSNEKLFF
TRBV20-1	TRBJ1-6	16	few	TRBD1	TGCAGTGCTAGCCCGATACCGGGACAGGGGAAATCACCCCTCCACTTT	CSASPIPGQGKSPLHF
TRBV7-8	TRBJ2-1	17	.	TRBD1	TGTGCCAGCAGCTCCTGGCCGGGACAGGGTTCTTACAATGAGCAGTTCTTC	CASSSWPGQGSYNEQFF
TRBV11-2	TRBJ1-2	15	few	.	TGTGCCAGCAGCTCCCGGACGGTTGTTAACTATGGCTACACCTTC	CASSSRTVVNYGYTF
TRBV29-1	TRBJ2-5	14	.	.	TGCAGCGGAGGATACCCAGGGATGAGAGAGACCCAGTACTTC	CSGGYPGMRETQYF
TRBV11-1	TRBJ2-7	12	few	.	TGTGCCAGCGGACCCCTTTTTCGCGAGCAGTACTTC	CASGPLFREQYF
TRBV7-7	TRBJ2-6	16	.	.	TGTGCCAGCAGCCGGGACTTAAGCTCTGGGGCCAACGTCCTGACTTTC	CASSRDLSSGANVLTF
TRBV7-6	TRBJ1-4	14	.	.	TGTGCCAGCAGCTTAGGGTACGGGTTTGAAAAACTGTTTTTT	CASSLGYGFEKLFF
TRBV28	TRBJ1-4	14	.	.	TGTGCCAGCAGTCTCCCCCACCCGGGGGAAAAACTGTTTTTT	CASSLPHPGEKLFF